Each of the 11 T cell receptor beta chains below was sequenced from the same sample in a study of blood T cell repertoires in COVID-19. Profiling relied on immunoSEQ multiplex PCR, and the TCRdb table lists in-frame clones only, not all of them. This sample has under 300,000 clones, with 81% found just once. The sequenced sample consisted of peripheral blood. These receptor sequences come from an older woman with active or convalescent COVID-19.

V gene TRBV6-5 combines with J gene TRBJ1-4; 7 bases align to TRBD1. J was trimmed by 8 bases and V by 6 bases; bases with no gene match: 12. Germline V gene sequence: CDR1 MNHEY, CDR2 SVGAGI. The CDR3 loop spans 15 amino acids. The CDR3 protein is CASRSDREVAEKLFF. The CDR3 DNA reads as TGTGCCAGCAGATCCGACAGGGAGGTTGCGGAAAAACTGTTTTTT.

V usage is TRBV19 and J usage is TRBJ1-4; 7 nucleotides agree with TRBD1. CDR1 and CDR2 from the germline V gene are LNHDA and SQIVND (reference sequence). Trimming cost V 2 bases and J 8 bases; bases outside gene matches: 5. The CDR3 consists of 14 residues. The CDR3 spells CASSIQGGREKLFF. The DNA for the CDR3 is TGTGCCAGTAGTATACAAGGGGGCAGGGAAAAACTGTTTTTT.

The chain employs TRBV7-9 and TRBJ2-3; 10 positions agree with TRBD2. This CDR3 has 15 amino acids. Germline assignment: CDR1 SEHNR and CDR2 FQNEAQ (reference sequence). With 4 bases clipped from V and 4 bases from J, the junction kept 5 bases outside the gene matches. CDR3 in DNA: TGTGCCAGCAGCTCTAGCGGGGGCTATCCAGATACGCAGTATTTT. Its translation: CASSSSGGYPDTQYF.

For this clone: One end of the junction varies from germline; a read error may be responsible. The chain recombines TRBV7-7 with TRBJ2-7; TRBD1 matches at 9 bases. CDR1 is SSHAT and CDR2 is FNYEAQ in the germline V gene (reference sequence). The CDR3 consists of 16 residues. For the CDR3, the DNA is TGTGCTAGCAGCTTAAGGCCCGGGACAGGGTATAACGAGCAGTACTTC. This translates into CASSLRPGTGYNEQYF.

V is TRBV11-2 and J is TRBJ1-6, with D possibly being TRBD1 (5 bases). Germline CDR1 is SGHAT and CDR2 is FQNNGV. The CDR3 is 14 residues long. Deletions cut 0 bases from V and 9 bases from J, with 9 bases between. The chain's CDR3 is CASSLDREASPLHF. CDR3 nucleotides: TGTGCCAGCAGCTTAGACAGGGAGGCTTCACCCCTCCACTTT.

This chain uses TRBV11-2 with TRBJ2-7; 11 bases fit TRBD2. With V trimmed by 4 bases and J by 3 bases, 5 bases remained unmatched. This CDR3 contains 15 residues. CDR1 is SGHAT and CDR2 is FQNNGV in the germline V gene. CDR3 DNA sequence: TGTGCCAGCAGCTGGCGACTAGCGGGGAACTACGAGCAGTACTTC. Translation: CASSWRLAGNYEQYF. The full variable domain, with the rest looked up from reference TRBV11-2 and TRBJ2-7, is EAGVAQSPRYKIIEKRQSVAFWCNPISGHATLYWYQQILGQGPKLLIQFQNNGVVDDSQLPKDRFSAERLKGVDSTLKIQPAKLEDSAVYLCASSWRLAGNYEQYFGPGTRLTVT.

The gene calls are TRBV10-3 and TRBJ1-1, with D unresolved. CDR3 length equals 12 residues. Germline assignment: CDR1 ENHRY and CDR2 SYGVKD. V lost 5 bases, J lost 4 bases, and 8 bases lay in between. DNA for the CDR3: TGTGCCATCAGTAGAGGAGGCACTGAAGCTTTCTTT. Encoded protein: CAISRGGTEAFF.

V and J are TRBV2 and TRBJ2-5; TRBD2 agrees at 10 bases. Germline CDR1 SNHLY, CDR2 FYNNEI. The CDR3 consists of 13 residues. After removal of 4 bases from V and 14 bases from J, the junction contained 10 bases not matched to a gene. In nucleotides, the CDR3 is TGTGCCAGCAGTGGACTAGCGGGCCCTCCGGCATACTTC. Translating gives CASSGLAGPPAYF.

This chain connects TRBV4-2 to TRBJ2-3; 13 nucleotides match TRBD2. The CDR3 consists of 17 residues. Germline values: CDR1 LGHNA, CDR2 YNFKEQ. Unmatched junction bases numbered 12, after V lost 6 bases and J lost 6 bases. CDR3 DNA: TGTGCCAGCAGATCCTCGACTAGCGGGGGGTCAGGGGATACGCAGTATTTT. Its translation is CASRSSTSGGSGDTQYF.

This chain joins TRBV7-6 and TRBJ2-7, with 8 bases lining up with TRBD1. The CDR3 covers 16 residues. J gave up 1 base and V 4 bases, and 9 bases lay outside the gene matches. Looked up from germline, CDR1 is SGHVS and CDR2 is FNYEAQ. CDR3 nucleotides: TGTGCCAGCAGCTCTAACAGGGGGAAGGGATCCTACGAGCAGTACTTC. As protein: CASSSNRGKGSYEQYF.

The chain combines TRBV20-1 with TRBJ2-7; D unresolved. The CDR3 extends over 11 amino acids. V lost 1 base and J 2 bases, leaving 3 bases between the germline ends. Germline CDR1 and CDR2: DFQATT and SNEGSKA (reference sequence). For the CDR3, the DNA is TGCAGTGCTAGAGTAACCTACGAGCAGTACTTC. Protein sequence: CSARVTYEQYF.